Listed here is a single T cell receptor beta chain. Its antigen is not identified. Germline V lookup: CDR1 SGHRS, CDR2 YFSETQ. Deletions cut 0 bases from V and 7 bases from J, with 11 bases between. The CDR3 spans 14 residues. Clones were sequenced by immunoSEQ multiplex PCR, and TCRdb holds only the in-frame ones, with some missing. The sample records 80,000 to 95,000 clones, 75% to 95% being singletons. The data are from a study of T cell responses to AZD1222 COVID-19 vaccine. Study results and limitations: Vaccine-associated CD4 TCRs ranged over spike, dominating at 160-218 and 743-854. Rises in breadth and depth of Spike-specific TCRs came after two AZD1222 doses.

The input for sequencing was peripheral blood, taken 28 days after the second AZD1222 dose. This TCR came from an adult who received the AZD1222 COVID-19 vaccine. V gene TRBV5-1 combines with J gene TRBJ1-5, with D maybe TRBD1 (5 bases). The CDR3 nucleotides read TGCGCCAGCAGCTTGGAGGGGCTTGGGCAGCCCCAGCATTTT. It specifies CASSLEGLGQPQHF. The entire variable domain, with the rest obtained from reference TRBV5-1 and TRBJ1-5, is as follows: KAGVTQTPRYLIKTRGQQVTLSCSPISGHRSVSWYQQTPGQGLQFLFEYFSETQRNKGNFPGRFSGRQFSNSRSEMNVSTLELGDSALYLCASSLEGLGQPQHFGDGTRLSIL.